This T cell receptor beta chain was found in a study of blood T cells in healthy people across ages (dated by TCRdb to 2013 to 2016). With regard to the full study: In model experiments, template switching captured about one uniquely barcoded TCR beta cDNA molecule for every two T cells. The study measured age-related changes in TCR beta repertoire diversity using deep sequencing normalized with unique cDNA molecular identifiers. The donors were split into four age groups: young (average around 17 years), middle-aged (around 37), aged (62) and long-lived (approximately 80). The study analyzed two additional independent replicas of 1 million unique cDNA reads from the same blood draw for two donors, one aged 18 to 29 and one aged 80 or older.

The protocol used for the library was 5' RACE. The instrument given in TCRdb is Illumina HiSeq 2500. A second PCR of 7 to 11 cycles was performed with a sample-barcoded 5' primer and a J-beta primer mix. A unique molecular identifier was introduced onto each TCR beta cDNA molecule by a template-switch 5' adaptor carrying 12 random nucleotides. Each sample yielded at least 2.5 million CDR3-containing paired-end reads. The Mint cDNA synthesis kit, primed by a TRBC-specific oligonucleotide, was used to synthesize first-strand cDNA from all RNA. Following uracil-DNA glycosylase treatment, a first 18-cycle PCR with universal primers M1SS and BC2_uni_R was performed on all cDNA. On the authors' methods: Each sample was normalized by randomly selecting 1 million high-quality reads, each carrying a distinct molecular identifier. Instead of being binned into consensus sequences, reads with shared molecular identifiers were discarded. CDR3 identification, clonotype clustering and error correction used MiTCR with a Q25 quality threshold and the strictest error-elimination algorithm. Lower-bound total TCR beta diversity was estimated with a nonparametric unseen species model using Euler transformation. TCRdb redid the processing of the public reads, applying fastp at Q25 and MiXCR, and retained in-frame beta chains. Rows with one shared CDR3 protein collapse into an entry with the most common genes and DNA. V and J calls and clone size were set by TCRdb, not the authors. In this sample the table shows 450,000 to 650,000 distinct CDR3 sequences, around 24% of which occur a single time. The ten largest account for approximately 10% of the sample.

CDR1 and CDR2 are read off the germline V gene as MGHRA and YSYEKL. The CDR3 spans 14 residues, from the cysteine through the phenylalanine. Solely the CDR3 DNA is kept, with 42 bases framed from the first base. Details on this clonotype: Its specific antigen is unknown. Base qualities were left out, and no much larger clone turns up one base away.

Paper-wide results and their limitations: Estimates of total diversity based on one million sequenced T cells were regarded as lower bounds and as underestimates. Compared with the aged group, the long-lived group had more naive CD4+ T cells, fewer expanded clones and increased TCR diversity, a pattern suggesting age selection. As age increased, observed TCR beta diversity per million T cells dropped in a roughly linear way, and a significant reduction was already evident by age roughly 40. A strong correlation was found between observed TCR beta diversity and the percentage of naive T cells measured by flow cytometry. Conclusive comparison of naive and antigen-experienced compartments was prevented by the profiling of bulk unsorted PBMCs. The CMV infection status of donors was not known, potentially confounding age-related changes in expanded clonotypes.

The donors were roughly 38 Caucasian individuals from Russia, aged 6 to 90 years, who were systemically healthy. Approximately 9.3 milliliters of peripheral blood were collected from each donor into EDTA-treated Vacutainer tubes. Ficoll-Paque density-gradient centrifugation was used to isolate PBMCs, with at least 6 million per sample. Trizol reagent was used to extract total RNA from the PBMCs, yielding at least 6 micrograms per sample. The percentages of naive CD45RAhigh/CD27high T cells were determined by flow cytometry on a PBMC aliquot from every donor. The same sample was also used in a study of T cells of mothers and their children. As that second paper reports: Donors were nine systemically healthy Caucasian individuals: three mothers and their six children. cDNA synthesis consumed the entire amount of extracted RNA, loaded at roughly 1.5 ug RNA in each 15 ul reaction. In the second PCR, the M1S primer introduced both the sample barcodes and 2-4 random nucleotides. More than 9 million TCR beta CDR3 reads were obtained from each mother, and some 3.3 million reads were obtained from each child. TCR recombination output is similarly shaped by thymic selection in related and unrelated pairs, with a minor effect exerted by inherited differences. Normalized repertoire overlap was always found to be slightly, but never significantly, higher in related mother-child pairs than in unrelated mother-child pairs. With a sensitivity of 90 to 100 clones per million clonotypes, no persistent microchimeric T cell clones were detected. The study used deep NGS to compare TCR beta repertoires of mothers and children, seeking features distinguishing related mother-child pairs from unrelated individuals. Mothers averaged roughly 36 +/- 4 years of age and children averaged 11 +/- 4 years. After adapter ligation was performed with NEBNext reagents, the libraries were sequenced on an Illumina HiSeq 2000 with 100+100 nt paired-end reads. Mother and child libraries were prepared a month apart and sequenced in separate runs to prevent cross-contamination. Each donor had between about 450,000 and 2,200,000 distinct TCR beta clonotypes identified. Naive TCR beta clonotypes were estimated from low-frequency clonotypes matched to each donor's FACS-determined naive share, without sorting.

The chain is assembled from TRBV4-1 and TRBJ2-5; too little of a D gene remains to name it. Near its end, the DNA agrees better with TRBJ2-7, so the J call may be wrong. The sequenced sample consisted of blood. This TCR came from a boy aged 5-17 years in good health. In nucleotide form, the sequence is TGCGCCAGCAGCCAAGACTTGGGAAACTACGAGCAGTACTTC. It translates as CASSQDLGNYEQYF.